This T cell receptor (beta chain) derives from a study of T cell repertoires in cytomegalovirus infection. From the reads, TCRdb called clonotypes with MiXCR, one entry per CDR3 protein. This repertoire shows about 89,000 distinct CDR3 sequences, about 29% found once; its top ten account for over 60%. Concerning this clonotype: The antigen is undetermined.

The CDR3 length is 11 residues. Trimming took off 7 bases at V and 4 bases at J, with 7 bases between the two ends. The V gene's germline CDR1 is SGHVS and CDR2 FNYEAQ. The chain recombines TRBV7-6 with TRBJ1-1; D gene uncertain. This sequence originates from a human donor in good health (CMV status not recorded). Some clones in this sample may be carry-over from other donors' samples. The material was CD8+ T cells from cultured PBMCs, obtained from culture after CMV antigen stimulation. CDR3 DNA: TGTGCCAGCATCAAGGGCACTGAAGCTTTCTTT. Residues: CASIKGTEAFF.